A single sample gave rise to the 14 T cell receptor beta chains below, sequenced in a study of T cell responses to AZD1222 COVID-19 vaccine. Repertoires were generated with immunoSEQ multiplex PCR, while TCRdb's copy carries only in-frame clones and drops some. The sample includes some 160,000 clones, around 88% of them seen just once. The sequencing here drew on peripheral blood, taken 28 days after the second AZD1222 dose. These receptors were taken from an adult who received the AZD1222 COVID-19 vaccine.

The chain has TRBV27 and TRBJ1-2; D may be TRBD1 (5 bases). V lost 6 bases, J lost 0 bases, and 11 bases lay in between. The CDR3 is 14 residues long. Germline values: CDR1 MNHEY, CDR2 SMNVEV (reference sequence). CDR3 loop: CASRGGGTNYGYTF. The CDR3 DNA sequence: TGTGCCAGCAGGGGGGGTGGGACTAACTATGGCTACACCTTC.

This chain connects TRBV20-1 to TRBJ1-4, with a weak D call TRBD1 (6 bases). Germline CDR1 DFQATT, CDR2 SNEGSKA (reference sequence). CDR3 length: 11 residues. Trimming removed 5 bases from V and 8 bases from J, with 9 bases in between. In DNA, the CDR3 is TGCAGTGCTTACGGGACAGAAAAACTGTTTTTT. Its translation: CSAYGTEKLFF.

The CDR3: CASSHERDPYEQYF. In nucleotides, the CDR3 is TGTGCCAGCAGCCATGAGAGGGACCCCTACGAGCAGTACTTC. The chain employs TRBV4-2 and TRBJ2-7, with D perhaps matching TRBD1 or TRBD2 (5 bases each). The CDR3 loop spans 14 amino acids. The germline V gene encodes CDR1 LGHNA and CDR2 YNFKEQ. Trimming left V 3 bases short and J 2 bases short, with 11 bases between.

The chain employs TRBV10-1 and TRBJ2-3; TRBD2 might be the D (5 bases). The CDR3 totals 14 residues. The V and J ends lost 3 bases and 0 bases respectively, with 7 bases between them. CDR1 and CDR2 from the germline V gene are WNHNN and SYGVQD (reference sequence). CDR3 sequence (DNA): TGCGCCAGCAGTGACCCGGGGAGCACAGATACGCAGTATTTT. It encodes CASSDPGSTDTQYF.

CDR3 sequence reads: CSAGYYGYTF. In DNA, the CDR3 is TGCAGTGCCGGATACTATGGCTACACCTTC. This sequence joins TRBV20-1 and TRBJ1-2; D ambiguous. The V gene lost 6 bases and the J gene lost 3 bases, with 5 bases spanning the gap. The CDR3 runs 10 residues. Germline V CDR1 and CDR2: DFQATT, SNEGSKA (reference sequence).

The chain has TRBV10-1 and TRBJ2-1, with TRBD1 matching 8 bases. Germline V gene sequence: CDR1 WNHNN, CDR2 SYGVQD (reference sequence). The ends lost 4 bases at V and 4 bases at J; junction bases unmatched: 9. This CDR3 has 16 residues. The chain's CDR3 is CASSGRQGKKYNEQFF. CDR3 DNA sequence: TGCGCCAGCAGTGGACGACAGGGGAAAAAATACAATGAGCAGTTCTTC.

The V gene is TRBV6-2 or TRBV6-3, the J gene TRBJ1-2; D gene ambiguous. The germline gives CDR1 MNHEY, CDR2 SVGEGT. This CDR3 is 16 amino acids long. V lost 5 bases to trimming and J lost 6 bases, with 22 bases between them. The CDR3 DNA sequence: TGTGCCAGCAGTGATTTGCCCGGTGGACCCAGGAATGGCTACACCTTC. This encodes CASSDLPGGPRNGYTF.

The chain links TRBV5-1 to TRBJ1-2; the match to TRBD1 covers 7 bases. The V gene end was trimmed by 4 bases and the J gene end by 4 bases; junction bases not matched to a gene: 4. This CDR3 is built from 13 residues. Per germline, CDR1 SGHRS and CDR2 YFSETQ. The CDR3 reads CASSLGQPYGYTF. DNA for the CDR3: TGCGCCAGCAGCCTGGGACAGCCCTATGGCTACACCTTC.

V is TRBV4-1 and J is TRBJ1-4; D call uncertain. Germline-derived CDR1 and CDR2 are MGHRA and YSYEKL. The ends were cut back, 0 bases at V and 0 bases at J, with 11 bases in the middle. This CDR3 has 17 residues. The DNA for the CDR3 is TGCGCCAGCAGCCAAGATCGGATCCTTCCAACTAATGAAAAACTGTTTTTT. Its protein product is CASSQDRILPTNEKLFF.

This chain connects TRBV18 to TRBJ1-6, with TRBD1 matching over 11 bases. The CDR3 extends over 16 amino acids. After removal of 0 bases from V and 10 bases from J, the junction contained 5 bases not matched to a gene. Germline-derived CDR1 and CDR2 are KGHSH and LQKENI. CDR3 nucleotide sequence: TGTGCCAGCTCACCACCCGGACAGGGGGCTGGATCACCCCTCCACTTT. Its protein is CASSPPGQGAGSPLHF.

This clone was seen just once. The chain has TRBV5-1 and TRBJ2-7, with 9 bases that match TRBD1. CDR1 and CDR2 (germline): SGHRS, YFSETQ. The CDR3 runs 15 residues. V shed 2 bases, J shed 7 bases, and the junction held 10 bases outside the gene matches. In nucleotides, the CDR3 is TGCGCCAGCAGCTTCGGGACAGGGACGGCGTCTGAGCAGTACTTC. It encodes CASSFGTGTASEQYF.

CDR3 sequence: CASSVRAEGNQPQHF. Here the CDR3 DNA reads TGTGCCAGCAGTGTCCGGGCCGAGGGCAATCAGCCCCAGCATTTT. This chain uses TRBV25-1 with TRBJ1-5; D gene ambiguous. The V and J ends lost 4 bases and 2 bases respectively, with 12 bases between them. There are 15 residues in the CDR3. Per the germline V gene, CDR1 is MGHDK and CDR2 is SYGVNS.

V is TRBV5-6 and J is TRBJ1-2; D remains unclear. CDR1 and CDR2 from the germline V gene are SGHDT and YYEEEE. V lost 0 bases and J lost 7, with 10 bases in between. This CDR3 contains 13 residues. The CDR3 is CASSLGDRGGYTF. The CDR3 nucleotides are TGTGCCAGCAGCTTGGGAGATCGCGGTGGCTACACCTTC.

V and J are TRBV6-1 and TRBJ1-3, with D unclear. The CDR3 extends over 13 amino acids. Germline V lookup: CDR1 MNHNS, CDR2 SASEGT. Deletions cut 2 bases from V and 2 bases from J, with 4 bases between. The CDR3 loop is CASSEYTGNTIYF. The CDR3 nucleotides read TGTGCCAGCAGTGAATATACTGGAAACACCATATATTTT.